This TCR beta chain appears in the sequencing data of a study of shared clonotypes between healthy human individuals. Whole-study context: Each donor's CD8 memory used one plate, CD8 naive two, each CD4 subset three.

Study-wide results and caveats: The generation probabilities recorded for non-shared clonotypes fell below those of clonotypes shared by all four donors.

The junction had 3 bases not matched to a gene; V was cut back by 5 bases and J by 3 bases. CDR1 and CDR2 from the germline V gene are MNHNY and SVGAGI (reference sequence). The CDR3 is 13 residues long. This table comes from immunoSEQ multiplex PCR, and its TCRdb copy is limited to in-frame clones, with some not included. The table has some 2.3 million clones, about 92% seen once; the top ten hold approximately 0.4%. As for this clone: Antigen: not known.

The TCR was taken from a man aged 18-30 years in good health. Some clones in this sample may be carry-over from other donors' samples. Sequences were obtained from naive CD4+ T cells from PBMCs. The sample's subset: CD45RA+ positively selected. The chain combines TRBV6-6 with TRBJ2-7; TRBD1 agrees at 8 bases. The chain's CDR3 is CASSRDRNYEQYF. The CDR3 DNA is TGTGCCAGCAGTAGGGACAGGAACTACGAGCAGTACTTC.